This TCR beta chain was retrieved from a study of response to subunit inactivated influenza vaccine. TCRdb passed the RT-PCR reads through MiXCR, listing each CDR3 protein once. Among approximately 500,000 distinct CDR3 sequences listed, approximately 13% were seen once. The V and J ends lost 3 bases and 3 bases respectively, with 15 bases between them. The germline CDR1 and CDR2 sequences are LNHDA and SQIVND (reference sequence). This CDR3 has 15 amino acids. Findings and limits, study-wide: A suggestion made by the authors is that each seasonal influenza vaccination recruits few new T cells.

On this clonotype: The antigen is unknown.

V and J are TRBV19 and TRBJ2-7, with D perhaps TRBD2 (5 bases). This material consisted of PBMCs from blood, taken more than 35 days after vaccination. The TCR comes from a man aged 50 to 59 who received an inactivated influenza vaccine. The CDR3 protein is CASSIASSIDYEQYF. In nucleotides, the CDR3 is TGTGCCAGTAGTATTGCTAGCTCGATCGACTACGAGCAGTACTTC.